Each of the 3 T cell receptor beta chains below was sequenced from the same sample in a study of T cells after yellow fever vaccination. MiXCR, run by TCRdb on the 5' RACE reads, gives a single entry per CDR3 protein. This repertoire shows about 630,000 distinct CDR3 sequences, around an eighth found once; its top ten account for under 15%. Sample: PBMCs, taken on the day of the yellow fever booster vaccination. These receptors were taken from a man between 25 and 39 years old who received the YFV17D yellow fever vaccine.

This clonotype was recorded a few times. The J gene is TRBJ2-7, the V gene TRBV20-1; the D is unclear. CDR3 size: 11 residues. In germline, CDR1 is DFQATT, CDR2 SNEGSKA (reference sequence). V lost 5 bases to trimming and J lost 6 bases, with 11 bases between them. CDR3 coding DNA: TGCAGTGCTTCCAAGGGCCCCGAGCAGTACTTC. Translating gives CSASKGPEQYF.

This clonotype was seen a few times. This CDR3 is CASSESSLAGGFTGELFF. The CDR3 DNA reads as TGTGCCAGCTCAGAATCTTCACTAGCGGGAGGATTCACCGGGGAGCTGTTTTTT. This chain links TRBV18 with TRBJ2-2; TRBD2 agrees at 12 bases. Germline assignment: CDR1 KGHSH and CDR2 LQKENI. V lost 5 bases, J lost 4 bases, and 11 bases stayed unmatched. This CDR3 has 18 residues.

The CDR3 spells CASSSQAEAYEQYF. DNA for the CDR3: TGTGCCAGCAGCTCTCAGGCGGAAGCCTACGAGCAGTACTTC. The chain uses TRBV7-2 and TRBJ2-7; D not certain. Germline V gene sequence: CDR1 SGHTA, CDR2 FQGNSA. With 4 bases removed from V and 2 bases from J, the gap between germline ends came to 12 bases. The CDR3 is 14 amino acids.